The 17 T cell receptor beta chains below all came from one sample that was sequenced in a study of cytomegalovirus exposure and HLA in healthy donors. TCRdb's table, derived via immunoSEQ multiplex PCR, lists solely in-frame clones and lacks some. This table has 200,000 to 300,000 clones, 70% to 90% appearing once. The sample was PBMCs. The receptor set was obtained from a woman aged 30 to 39 in good health and CMV-seropositive.

The genes are TRBV19 and TRBJ2-7; TRBD2 matches at 8 bases. The CDR3 has 13 residues. Germline values: CDR1 LNHDA, CDR2 SQIVND (reference sequence). J lost 6 bases, V lost 4 bases, and 5 bases had no gene match. CDR3 sequence reads: CASSTGGPGEQYF. DNA of the CDR3: TGTGCCAGTAGTACGGGAGGGCCGGGCGAGCAGTACTTC.

The chain joins TRBV11-1 to TRBJ2-2, with 9 bases fitting TRBD1. Germline CDR1 SGHAT, CDR2 FQDESV (reference sequence). The trim removed 5 bases at V and 4 bases at J, leaving 5 bases unmatched. The CDR3 contains 15 residues. CDR3 sequence: CASSPWTGVTGELFF. For the CDR3, the DNA is TGTGCCAGCAGCCCTTGGACAGGGGTCACCGGGGAGCTGTTTTTT.

The chain combines TRBV4-1 with TRBJ2-5; D not resolved. This CDR3 has 13 residues. CDR1 MGHRA and CDR2 YSYEKL come from the germline V gene. Trimming shortened V by 1 base and J by 4 bases, and 7 bases separated the two germline ends. The CDR3 loop is CASSQALRETQYF. The CDR3 DNA follows: TGCGCCAGCAGCCAAGCCCTGCGAGAGACCCAGTACTTC.

The chain links TRBV30 to TRBJ2-2; 8 bases map to TRBD2. CDR3 length: 14 residues. V was clipped by 4 bases and J by 5 bases; unmatched bases: 6. CDR1 is GTSNPN and CDR2 is SVGIG in the germline V gene (reference sequence). The CDR3 sequence is CAWKLTGGTGELFF. CDR3 in DNA: TGTGCCTGGAAATTAACGGGAGGGACCGGGGAGCTGTTTTTT.

The chain combines TRBV29-1 with TRBJ2-1; TRBD1 matches at 7 bases. V dropped 7 bases and J dropped 3; count of bases not matched to a gene: 6. The CDR3 is 13 residues long. Germline values: CDR1 SQVTM, CDR2 ANQGSEA. The CDR3: CSGEGTDYNEQFF. DNA of the CDR3: TGCAGCGGCGAGGGGACAGACTACAATGAGCAGTTCTTC.

CDR3 residues: CASSLREFGTIYF. The CDR3 nucleotides read TGCGCCAGCAGCCTCAGGGAATTTGGCACCATATATTTT. The rearrangement links TRBV5-1 to TRBJ1-3; a possible D gene is TRBD1 (5 bases). The germline CDR1 and CDR2 sequences are SGHRS and YFSETQ. The V and J ends lost 4 bases and 9 bases respectively, with 14 bases between them. This CDR3 is built from 13 residues.

The chain carries TRBV18 and TRBJ2-7, with 9 bases matching TRBD2. This CDR3 contains 16 residues. CDR1 and CDR2 from the germline V gene are KGHSH and LQKENI. V shed 2 bases and J 4 bases; nucleotides not matched to a gene: 9. CDR3 sequence reads: CASSPGASGIGYEQYF. In nucleotides, the CDR3 is TGTGCCAGCTCACCAGGGGCTAGCGGGATTGGGTACGAGCAGTACTTC.

V usage is TRBV11-3 and J usage is TRBJ1-1, with D hard to call. V was trimmed by 8 bases and J by 4 bases, leaving 11 bases between them. CDR1 SGHNT and CDR2 YENEEA come from the germline V gene. The CDR3 is 12 amino acids. The CDR3 here is CASGVEATEAFF. For the CDR3, the DNA is TGTGCCAGCGGGGTGGAGGCCACTGAAGCTTTCTTT.

This clone came up a few times. The rearrangement joins TRBV28 to TRBJ1-4, with a possible D match to TRBD1 (5 bases). Germline V gene data show CDR1 as MDHEN and CDR2 as SYDVKM. V was pared by 2 bases and J by 12 bases, with 16 bases between. The CDR3 is 14 amino acids. The CDR3 here is CASSLTAAQGELFF. The CDR3 DNA reads TGTGCCAGCAGTTTAACCGCAGCCCAGGGTGAACTGTTTTTT. Using reference TRBV28 and TRBJ1-4 for the parts outside the CDR3, the full variable domain is DVKVTQSSRYLVKRTGEKVFLECVQDMDHENMFWYRQDPGLGLRLIYFSYDVKMKEKGDIPEGYSVSREKKERFSLILESASTNQTSMYLCASSLTAAQGELFFGSGTQLSVL.

About this clone itself: The sample carries other DNA sequences with the same CDR3. The chain links TRBV5-1 to TRBJ2-7; TRBD2 aligns across 11 bases. The CDR3 totals 15 residues. Unmatched junction bases numbered 3, after V lost 2 bases and J lost 2 bases. Per germline, CDR1 SGHRS and CDR2 YFSETQ. This CDR3 is CASSLGTSGTYEQYF. CDR3 sequence (DNA): TGCGCCAGCAGCTTAGGGACTAGCGGAACCTACGAGCAGTACTTC.

This sequence joins TRBV25-1 and TRBJ2-3; D remains unclear. Germline V lookup: CDR1 MGHDK, CDR2 SYGVNS. V lost 4 bases, J lost 6 bases, and 23 bases lay in between. The CDR3 has 17 amino acids. DNA of the CDR3: TGTGCCAGCAGTGGCCCCTATTTTTTTGGCGCAGCGGATACGCAGTATTTT. Encoded protein: CASSGPYFFGAADTQYF.

This clone came up a few times. The genes are TRBV18 and TRBJ1-4; tentatively, D is TRBD1 (5 bases). V shed 3 bases and J shed 0 bases, with 14 bases lying between them. The CDR3 contains 17 residues. Looked up from germline, CDR1 is KGHSH and CDR2 is LQKENI. CDR3 DNA: TGTGCCAGCTCACCGTCACAGGTTCCTACAACTAATGAAAAACTGTTTTTT. This sequence encodes CASSPSQVPTTNEKLFF.

The chain combines TRBV5-1 with TRBJ2-5, with TRBD1 identical over 7 bases. The germline V gene encodes CDR1 SGHRS and CDR2 YFSETQ. The ends lost 0 bases at V and 7 bases at J; junction bases unmatched: 9. The CDR3 consists of 15 residues. Here the CDR3 DNA reads TGCGCCAGCAGCTTGGTTCTGGATAGGACAGGGACCCAGTACTTC. Protein product: CASSLVLDRTGTQYF.

The chain's CDR3 is CASSFSSGVYEQYF. CDR3 nucleotides: TGTGCCAGCAGTTTCTCTAGCGGTGTATACGAGCAGTACTTC. The V call is TRBV6-5, the J call TRBJ2-7; 7 positions agree with TRBD2. Trimming removed 4 bases from V and 4 bases from J; junction bases left unmatched: 7. This CDR3 region has 14 residues. The V gene's germline CDR1 is MNHEY and CDR2 SVGAGI.

This clone has only a few counts. The chain has TRBV27 and TRBJ1-2, with 7 bases matching TRBD1. Unmatched junction bases numbered 8, after V lost 5 bases and J lost 2 bases. CDR3 length: 15 amino acids. Germline lookup yields CDR1 MNHEY and CDR2 SMNVEV (reference sequence). CDR3 region: CASSARLQGNYGYTF. DNA for the CDR3: TGTGCCAGCAGTGCTAGATTACAGGGGAACTATGGCTACACCTTC.

The chain carries TRBV28 and TRBJ1-2; 10 positions match TRBD1. The CDR3 loop spans 15 amino acids. After removal of 4 bases from V and 4 bases from J, the junction contained 6 bases not matched to a gene. Per the germline V gene, CDR1 is MDHEN and CDR2 is SYDVKM. The CDR3 DNA reads TGTGCCAGCAGTTCCCGGACAGGGGGATTCTATGGCTACACCTTC. The encoded protein is CASSSRTGGFYGYTF.

The chain recombines TRBV9 with TRBJ2-7, with 7 bases lining up with TRBD1. CDR3 size: 13 residues. Germline V gene data show CDR1 as SGDLS and CDR2 as YYNGEE. V lost 4 bases to trimming and J lost 6 bases; unmatched junction nucleotides: 7. The CDR3, as DNA: TGTGCCAGCAGCCTCCGACAGGGCCGCGAGCAGTACTTC. Translating it yields CASSLRQGREQYF.